The 8 T cell receptor beta chains given below trace back to one sample, sequenced in a study of low-dose radiotherapy and immunotherapy resistance in tumors (dated by TCRdb to the early 2020s). The sequencing machine was an Illumina HiSeq 2500. First-strand cDNA was synthesized using Superscript III and a set of TRAV- and TRBV-specific primers, so that both TCRalpha and TCRbeta chains were covered. TCRs were amplified with Phusion for 20 to 25 PCR cycles, with a constant-region primer paired with the adapter attached to the V primers. The public reads were reanalyzed by TCRdb: fastp trimming at Q25, MiXCR alignment, in-frame beta chains only. Each entry is one CDR3 protein sequence, shown with its most common DNA and genes. The sample table contains 95,000 to 100,000 distinct CDR3 sequences; only one count was recorded for 20% to 25% of them. Together, the top ten hold roughly 4.3% of the sample.

This specimen's time point label, per the study, means: after trial treatment. Read against the paper, the sample's treatment or condition label means: LDRT plus nivolumab, ipilimumab, low-dose cyclophosphamide and aspirin (RACIN trial). The sample here was PBMCs, taken after low-dose radiotherapy plus immunotherapy. The origin of the receptors is a male donor with prostate cancer.

This clonotype was counted many times. V usage is TRBV20-1 and J usage is TRBJ1-6; D unclear. This CDR3 has 15 residues. With 6 bases removed from V and 0 bases from J, the gap between germline ends came to 12 bases. Looked up from germline, CDR1 is DFQATT and CDR2 is SNEGSKA (reference sequence). CDR3 DNA sequence: TGCAGTGCCCGCGGATGGGACTCCTATAATTCACCCCTCCACTTT. Protein: CSARGWDSYNSPLHF.

This clonotype was detected ten times or more. The J gene is TRBJ1-2, the V gene TRBV29-1, with D uncertain. Germline-derived CDR1 and CDR2 are SQVTM and ANQGSEA. The CDR3 length is 12 residues. Trimming pared 2 bases from V and 8 bases from J, leaving 12 bases between. CDR3 in amino acids: CSVEPGDRGYTF. CDR3 in DNA: TGCAGCGTTGAACCCGGGGATCGGGGCTACACCTTC.

This clonotype appeared many times. The chain couples TRBV5-6 to TRBJ1-4; TRBD1 aligns across 9 bases. In germline, CDR1 is SGHDT, CDR2 YYEEEE. This CDR3 is built from 17 residues. V gave up 1 base and J gave up 2 bases; unmatched junction bases: 6. CDR3 amino acids: CASSLRTGVLTNEKLFF. The CDR3 nucleotides read TGTGCCAGCAGCTTGCGGACAGGGGTTTTGACTAATGAAAAACTGTTTTTT. The full variable domain, completed using reference TRBV5-6 and TRBJ1-4, is DAGVTQSPTHLIKTRGQQVTLRCSPKSGHDTVSWYQQALGQGPQFIFQYYEEEERQRGNFPDRFSGHQFPNYSSELNVNALLLGDSALYLCASSLRTGVLTNEKLFFGSGTQLSVL.

The table lists this clonotype with many counts. CDR3 residues: CASSSDSGWSEQYF. The CDR3 region has the DNA TGTGCCAGCAGTTCCGACAGTGGGTGGAGCGAGCAGTACTTC. The rearrangement uses TRBV6-6 and TRBJ2-7, with a weak D call TRBD1 (5 bases). In germline, CDR1 is MNHNY, CDR2 SVGAGI (reference sequence). Trimming shortened V by 4 bases and J by 6 bases, and 16 bases separated the two germline ends. CDR3 length: 14 amino acids.

This clonotype occurred many times. The chain employs TRBV7-9 and TRBJ2-7; no clear D. The CDR3 spans 12 residues. Germline assignment: CDR1 SEHNR and CDR2 FQNEAQ (reference sequence). V was cut by 5 bases and J by 5 bases, with 10 bases left in between. CDR3 bases: TGTGCCAGCAGCCCCCTGGGTAACGAGCAGTACTTC. Its translation is CASSPLGNEQYF.

The V gene is TRBV5-1, the J gene TRBJ2-7; D possibly corresponds to TRBD1 (6 bases). V was cut by 0 bases and J by 7 bases, with 11 bases left in between. CDR3 length: 13 amino acids. The germline V gene encodes CDR1 SGHRS and CDR2 YFSETQ. CDR3: CASSLEVRGEQYF. The CDR3 DNA sequence: TGCGCCAGCAGCTTGGAGGTTAGGGGGGAGCAGTACTTC.

In its sample, this clonotype was seen a few times. J is TRBJ1-2 and V is TRBV2; D is unclear. The V end was cut by 1 base, the J end by 4 bases, with 7 bases between. This CDR3 has 13 residues. Germline V CDR1 and CDR2: SNHLY, FYNNEI. The CDR3 coding sequence is TGTGCCAGCAGTGAAGGCCAGCTCTATGGCTACACCTTC. Amino acid sequence: CASSEGQLYGYTF.

In regard to this clonotype: A read error likely explains this, since a far larger clone differs by one base. The chain couples TRBV27 to TRBJ2-3; D possibly corresponds to TRBD2 (6 bases). This CDR3 is 14 amino acids long. Germline V gene data show CDR1 as MNHEY and CDR2 as SMNVEV (reference sequence). The CDR3 DNA reads as TGTGCCACCAGTGGGGACTCCAACACAAATACGCAGTATTTT. It encodes CATSGDSNTNTQYF.